Below, 6 T cell receptor beta chains from the same sample are listed, as sequenced in a study of blood T cell repertoires in COVID-19. The protocol was immunoSEQ multiplex PCR, while the TCRdb copy is restricted to in-frame clones and leaves out a portion. The sample yields 70,000 to 80,000 clones, approximately 89% seen once. Specimen: peripheral blood. These receptors all stem from a woman in her fifties or sixties with acute or convalescent COVID-19.

This clone was counted a few times. The V gene is TRBV19, the J gene TRBJ2-3; 7 nucleotides match TRBD2. Germline V gene sequence: CDR1 LNHDA, CDR2 SQIVND (reference sequence). J was trimmed by 2 bases and V by 7 bases; bases with no gene match: 3. The length of the CDR3 is 13 residues. For the CDR3, the DNA is TGTGCCAGTAACCTAGCGGCCACAGATACGCAGTATTTT. This encodes CASNLAATDTQYF.

This chain links TRBV5-1 with TRBJ2-1; TRBD2 aligns across 10 bases. This CDR3 spans 17 amino acids. Germline V gene sequence: CDR1 SGHRS, CDR2 YFSETQ. V lost 0 bases, J lost 10 bases, and 13 bases stayed unmatched. The CDR3 region is CASSLAPGSGGEREQFF. The DNA for the CDR3 is TGCGCCAGCAGCTTGGCGCCTGGCAGCGGGGGGGAGAGGGAGCAGTTCTTC.

This clone was observed once. The V call is TRBV5-1, the J call TRBJ2-5; D is unclear. The CDR3 contains 13 residues. Germline assignment: CDR1 SGHRS and CDR2 YFSETQ. With 0 bases removed from V and 6 bases from J, the gap between germline ends came to 9 bases. CDR3: CASSLVTGQTQYF. In DNA form, the CDR3 reads TGCGCCAGCAGCTTGGTTACCGGTCAGACCCAGTACTTC. The full variable domain, rest sourced from reference TRBV5-1 and TRBJ2-5, is KAGVTQTPRYLIKTRGQQVTLSCSPISGHRSVSWYQQTPGQGLQFLFEYFSETQRNKGNFPGRFSGRQFSNSRSEMNVSTLELGDSALYLCASSLVTGQTQYFGPGTRLLVL.

The chain recombines TRBV6-5 with TRBJ2-3; D unclear. V was cut by 5 bases and J by 4 bases, with 16 bases left in between. From germline, CDR1 is MNHEY and CDR2 SVGAGI. CDR3 length equals 15 residues. The CDR3 DNA sequence: TGTGCCAGCAGTAGAGACCATTCAGGCGCAGATACGCAGTATTTT. Protein sequence: CASSRDHSGADTQYF.

In this sample, this clone turned up once. The chain links TRBV20-1 to TRBJ1-1; D is unclear. The CDR3 spans 15 residues. The germline V gene has CDR1 DFQATT and CDR2 SNEGSKA (reference sequence). Trimming removed 3 bases at V and 5 bases at J, with 19 bases between. CDR3 DNA sequence: TGCAGTGCTAGTAAATGGGCCCAAGGAGGAACTGAAGCTTTCTTT. Residues: CSASKWAQGGTEAFF.

The V gene is TRBV7-9, the J gene TRBJ2-1, with 8 bases aligning to TRBD1. Germline V gives CDR1 SEHNR, CDR2 FQNEAQ (reference sequence). CDR3 length: 15 amino acids. Trimming removed 1 base from V and 10 bases from J; junction bases left unmatched: 9. CDR3 region: CASSLVVAGTGEQFF. CDR3 coding DNA: TGTGCCAGCAGCTTAGTAGTGGCGGGGACAGGAGAGCAGTTCTTC.